The present T cell receptor (beta chain) was sequenced within a study of a mutant IDH1 vaccine in newly diagnosed glioma. This CDR3 is built from 12 residues. The V end was cut by 4 bases, the J end by 8 bases, with 11 bases between. Germline V CDR1 and CDR2: MNHEY, SMNVEV (reference sequence). The data were produced by immunoSEQ multiplex PCR, yet TCRdb's version contains in-frame clones alone and is incomplete. The sample contains tens of thousands of clones, roughly 88% of which appear only once. This clone was detected only once. Time point specified: baseline, week 1 (first vaccination visit). Treatment of the sample: pre-vaccination baseline after standard-of-care therapy.

The material sequenced was PBMCs, taken from a glioma patient treated with radiotherapy, temozolomide or both. The chain has TRBV27 and TRBJ1-2; a possible D gene is TRBD1 (5 bases). The TCR was taken from a man aged 40-50 years with glioma. CDR3: CASSSGPGGYTF. CDR3 nucleotide sequence: TGTGCCAGCAGTTCAGGGCCGGGAGGCTACACCTTC.